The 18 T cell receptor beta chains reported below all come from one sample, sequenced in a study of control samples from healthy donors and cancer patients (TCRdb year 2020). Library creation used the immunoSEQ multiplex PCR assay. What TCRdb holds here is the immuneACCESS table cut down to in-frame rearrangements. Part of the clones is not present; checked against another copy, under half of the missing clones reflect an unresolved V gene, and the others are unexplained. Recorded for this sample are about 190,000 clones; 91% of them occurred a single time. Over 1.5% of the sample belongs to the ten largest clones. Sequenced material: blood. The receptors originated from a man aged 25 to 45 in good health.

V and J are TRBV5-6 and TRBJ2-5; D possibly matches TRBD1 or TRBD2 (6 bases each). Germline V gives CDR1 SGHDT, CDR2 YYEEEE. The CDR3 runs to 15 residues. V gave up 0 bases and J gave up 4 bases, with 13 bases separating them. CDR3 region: CASSLVSGARETQYF. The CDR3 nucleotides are TGTGCCAGCAGCTTGGTGTCGGGGGCGCGAGAGACCCAGTACTTC.

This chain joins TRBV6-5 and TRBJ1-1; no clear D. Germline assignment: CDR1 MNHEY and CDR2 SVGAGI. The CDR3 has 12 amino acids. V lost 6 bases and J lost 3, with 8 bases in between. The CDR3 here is CASSQRDTEAFF. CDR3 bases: TGTGCCAGCAGCCAGCGGGACACTGAAGCTTTCTTT.

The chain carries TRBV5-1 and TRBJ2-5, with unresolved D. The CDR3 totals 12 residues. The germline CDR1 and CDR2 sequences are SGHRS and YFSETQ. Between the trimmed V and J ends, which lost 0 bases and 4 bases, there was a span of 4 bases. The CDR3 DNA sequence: TGCGCCAGCAGCTTGGATTTAGAGACCCAGTACTTC. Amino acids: CASSLDLETQYF.

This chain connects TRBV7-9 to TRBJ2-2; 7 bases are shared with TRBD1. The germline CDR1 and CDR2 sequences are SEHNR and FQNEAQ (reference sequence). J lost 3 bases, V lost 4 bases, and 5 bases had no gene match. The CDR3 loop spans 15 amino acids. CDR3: CASSSGDSYTGELFF. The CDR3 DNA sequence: TGTGCCAGCAGCTCCGGGGACAGCTACACCGGGGAGCTGTTTTTT.

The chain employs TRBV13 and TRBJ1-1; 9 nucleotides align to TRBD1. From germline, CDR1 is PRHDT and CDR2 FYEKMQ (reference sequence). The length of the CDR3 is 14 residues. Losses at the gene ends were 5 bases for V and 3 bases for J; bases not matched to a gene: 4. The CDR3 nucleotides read TGTGCCAGCAGCGCGTGGACAGGGGACACTGAAGCTTTCTTT. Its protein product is CASSAWTGDTEAFF. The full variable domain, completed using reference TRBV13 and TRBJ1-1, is AAGVIQSPRHLIKEKRETATLKCYPIPRHDTVYWYQQGPGQDPQFLISFYEKMQSDKGSIPDRFSAQQFSDYHSELNMSSLELGDSALYFCASSAWTGDTEAFFGQGTRLTVV.

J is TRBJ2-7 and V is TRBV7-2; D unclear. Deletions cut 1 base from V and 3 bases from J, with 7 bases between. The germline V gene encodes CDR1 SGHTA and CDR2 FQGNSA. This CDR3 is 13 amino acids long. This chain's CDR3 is CASSLVERYEQYF. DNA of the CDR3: TGTGCCAGCAGCTTAGTAGAACGCTACGAGCAGTACTTC.

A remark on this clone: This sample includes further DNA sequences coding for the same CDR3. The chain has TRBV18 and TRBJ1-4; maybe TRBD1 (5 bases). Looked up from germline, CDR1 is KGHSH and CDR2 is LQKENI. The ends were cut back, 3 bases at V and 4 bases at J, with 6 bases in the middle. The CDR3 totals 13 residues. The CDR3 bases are TGTGCCAGCTCACCGGGGCTTAATGAAAAACTGTTTTTT. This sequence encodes CASSPGLNEKLFF.

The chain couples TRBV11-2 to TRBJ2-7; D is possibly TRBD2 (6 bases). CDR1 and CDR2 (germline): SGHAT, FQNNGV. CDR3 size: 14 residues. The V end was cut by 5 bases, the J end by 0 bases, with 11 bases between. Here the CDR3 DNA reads TGTGCCAGCAGCATAGCGGTAAGCTCCTACGAGCAGTACTTC. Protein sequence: CASSIAVSSYEQYF.

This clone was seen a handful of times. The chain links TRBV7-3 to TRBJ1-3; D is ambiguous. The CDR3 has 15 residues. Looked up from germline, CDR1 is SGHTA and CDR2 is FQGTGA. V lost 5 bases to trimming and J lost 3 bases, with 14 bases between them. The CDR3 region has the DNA TGTGCCAGCAGCCTCCAACCGGGCATTGGAAACACCATATATTTT. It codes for CASSLQPGIGNTIYF.

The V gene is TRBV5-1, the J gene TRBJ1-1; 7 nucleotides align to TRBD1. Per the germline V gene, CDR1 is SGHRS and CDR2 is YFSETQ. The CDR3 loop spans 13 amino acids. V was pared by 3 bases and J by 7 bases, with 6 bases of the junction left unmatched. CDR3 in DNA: TGCGCCAGCAGCTCCCAGGGGGTACTTGAAGCTTTCTTT. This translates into CASSSQGVLEAFF.

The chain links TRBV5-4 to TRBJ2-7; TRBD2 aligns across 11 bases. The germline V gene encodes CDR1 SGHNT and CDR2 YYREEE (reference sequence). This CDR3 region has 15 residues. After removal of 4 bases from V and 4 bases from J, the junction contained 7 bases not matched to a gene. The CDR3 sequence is CASSPGPSGGYEQYF. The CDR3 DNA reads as TGTGCCAGCAGCCCCGGTCCTAGCGGGGGGTACGAGCAGTACTTC. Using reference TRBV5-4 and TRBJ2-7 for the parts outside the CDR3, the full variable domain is ETGVTQSPTHLIKTRGQQVTLRCSSQSGHNTVSWYQQALGQGPQFIFQYYREEENGRGNFPPRFSGLQFPNYSSELNVNALELDDSALYLCASSPGPSGGYEQYFGPGTRLTVT.

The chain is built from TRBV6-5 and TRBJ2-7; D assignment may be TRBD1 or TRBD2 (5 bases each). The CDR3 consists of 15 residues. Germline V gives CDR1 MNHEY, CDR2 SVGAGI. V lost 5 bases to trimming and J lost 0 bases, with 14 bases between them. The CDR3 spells CASSNRDRLSYEQYF. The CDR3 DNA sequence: TGTGCCAGCAGTAACCGGGACCGCCTCTCCTACGAGCAGTACTTC.

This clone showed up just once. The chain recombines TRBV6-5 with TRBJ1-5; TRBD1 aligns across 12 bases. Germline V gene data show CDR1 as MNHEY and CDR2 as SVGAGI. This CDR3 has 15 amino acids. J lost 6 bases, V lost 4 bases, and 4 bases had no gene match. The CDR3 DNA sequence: TGTGCCAGCAGTTCCCGGGACAGGGGGCTTCAGCCCCAGCATTTT. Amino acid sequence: CASSSRDRGLQPQHF.

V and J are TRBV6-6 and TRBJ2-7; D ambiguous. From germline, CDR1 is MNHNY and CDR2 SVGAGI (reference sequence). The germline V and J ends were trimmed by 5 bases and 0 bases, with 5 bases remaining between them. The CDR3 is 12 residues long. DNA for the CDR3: TGTGCCAGCAGTGTGGGCTCCTACGAGCAGTACTTC. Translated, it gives CASSVGSYEQYF.

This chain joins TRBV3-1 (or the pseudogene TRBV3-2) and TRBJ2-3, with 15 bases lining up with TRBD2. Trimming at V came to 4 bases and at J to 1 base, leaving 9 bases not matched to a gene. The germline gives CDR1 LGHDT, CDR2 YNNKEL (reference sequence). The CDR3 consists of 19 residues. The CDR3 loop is CASSPWTSGGVSGTDTQYF. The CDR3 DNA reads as TGTGCCAGCAGCCCTTGGACTAGCGGGGGGGTCTCTGGCACAGATACGCAGTATTTT.

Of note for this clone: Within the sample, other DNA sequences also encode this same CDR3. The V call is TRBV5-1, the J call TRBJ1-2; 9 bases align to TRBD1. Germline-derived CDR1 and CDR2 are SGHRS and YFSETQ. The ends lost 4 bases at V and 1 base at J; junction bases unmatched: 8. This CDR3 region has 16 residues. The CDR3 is CASSLGGTGFNYGYTF. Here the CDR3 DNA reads TGCGCCAGCAGCCTGGGTGGGACAGGGTTTAACTATGGCTACACCTTC.

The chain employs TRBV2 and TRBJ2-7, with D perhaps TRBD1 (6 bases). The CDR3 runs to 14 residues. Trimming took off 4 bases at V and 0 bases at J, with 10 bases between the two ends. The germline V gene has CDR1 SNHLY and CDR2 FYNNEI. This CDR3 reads CASSGGHFSYEQYF. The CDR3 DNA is TGTGCCAGCAGTGGGGGACACTTCTCCTACGAGCAGTACTTC.

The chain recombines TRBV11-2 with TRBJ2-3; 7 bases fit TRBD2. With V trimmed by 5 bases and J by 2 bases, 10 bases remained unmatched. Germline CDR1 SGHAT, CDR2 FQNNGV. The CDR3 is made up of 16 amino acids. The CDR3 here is CASSGGEGRSTDTQYF. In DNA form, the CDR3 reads TGTGCCAGCAGCGGGGGGGAGGGACGGTCCACAGATACGCAGTATTTT.